This T cell receptor beta chain is from a study of regulatory T cells in long-lasting Graves disease (dated by TCRdb to the early 2020s). For the wider study: Antithyroid drugs had been taken for less than 3 months by newly diagnosed Graves' disease patients. This study used TCR sequencing and RNA sequencing of peripheral blood to compare persistent Graves' disease patients against newly diagnosed Graves' disease patients. The study was registered as a clinical trial and conducted in China. A total of roughly 35 samples were covered by TCR sequencing, comprising approximately 13 persistent and about 20 newly diagnosed Graves' disease patients.

This clonotype appeared many times. No antigen is known for it. Within one base of it there is no much larger clone, and no base qualities were kept. Trimmed from V: 6 bases; trimmed from J: 4 bases; junction bases lacking a gene match: 4. The CDR3 sequence holds 14 residues, the cysteine and phenylalanine included. CDR3 DNA only is kept here, 42 bases in frame from base 1. From the germline V gene, CDR1 is MDHEN and CDR2 is SYDVKM. Receptor libraries were prepared by multiplex PCR. The sample was run on an Illumina HiSeq 4000. CDR3 regions were amplified by Arm-PCR with iRepertoire HTBI primers to construct TCR beta libraries. Before sequencing, the PCR products went through gel purification. Per the authors' processing: Across samples, about 64 TRBV and 13 to 15 TRBJ segments were identified and used for gene usage analysis of CDR3 amino acid clonotypes. Filtered high-quality paired reads were merged into contigs using COPE and FqMerger. Contigs were aligned with BLAST to IMGT TRBV, TRBD and TRBJ reference genes, and CDR3 was defined per IMGT. Any clonotype with a frequency above 0.1% was counted as a highly expanded clone. Shannon entropy served as the measure of repertoire diversity, while the Gini coefficient captured V-J evenness. Clonotypes shared by more than one individual were considered public. TCRdb trimmed the raw reads at Q25, called clones with MiXCR and kept productive beta chains. Each CDR3 protein gets just one entry, which takes the most common genes and DNA from the rows behind it. The V and J calls were determined by TCRdb, not by the authors. For this sample there are roughly 520,000 distinct CDR3 sequences; about 12% appear just once. The ten most abundant clones make up roughly 8.9% of the sample.

Overall study outcomes, separate from this receptor: Sequencing and analysis were restricted to the TCR beta chain. Compared with newly diagnosed patients, patients with persistent Graves' disease had lower TCR Shannon entropy and fewer highly expanded clones, which suggests clonal expansion. TRBV28, TRBJ1-2 and TRBJ2-5 were preferentially used in persistent disease, while TRBV20-1 and TRBJ2-1 were favored in newly diagnosed disease. Only peripheral blood was studied, because thyroid tissue, the primary lesion, was inaccessible. The authors acknowledged the small sample size as a limitation that may reduce accuracy. A larger number of public clonotypes was shared among persistent patients (fewer than 3,000) than among newly diagnosed patients (about 990).

Interpreted using the paper, the time point label stands for: newly diagnosed GD, antithyroid drugs for less than 3 months. RNA was extracted from PBMCs in TRIzol for both TCR sequencing and RNA sequencing. Graves' disease was diagnosed according to American Thyroid Association guidelines. Patients were recruited from an endocrinology department in Xi'an, China. Each patient gave around 9.2 milliliters of peripheral blood, collected in an EDTA anticoagulant tube. Ficoll Paque Plus density gradient separation was used to isolate PBMCs, and no additional T cell sorting was done. An Agilent 2100 Bioanalyzer and agarose gel were used to check RNA quality, while a NanoDrop 2000 measured RNA concentration. This same sample was also taken into another study, of T cells in Graves' hyperthyroidism and ophthalmopathy. From the second report: Graves' hyperthyroidism was defined as stable when no progression to ophthalmopathy occurred over 18 months of follow-up. Hyperthyroidism patients were newly diagnosed, with disease duration under 2 months, and aged 18 to 65 years. Any patient with an uncontrolled infection, another autoimmune disease, pregnancy or lactation was excluded. Diagnoses relied on clinical symptoms, serum thyroxine and TRAb, thyroid ultrasound and orbital computed tomography. For the first round of RT-PCR on the TCR CDR3, the HTBI primer set was used together with the Qiagen OneStep RT-PCR kit. Blood samples also contained most of the expanded thyroid clonotypes (frequency above 0.001), which suggests that blood repertoires may reflect thyroid immune responses. Ophthalmopathy was separated from stable hyperthyroidism by a 13 V-J signature model, with around 88% sensitivity and about 84% specificity obtained in cross-validation and 80%/75% obtained in testing. During validation, the model predicted progression to ophthalmopathy a median of approximately 7 months ahead of onset, with around 71% sensitivity and roughly 72% specificity. A discovery cohort of about 100 patients, 43 with Graves' ophthalmopathy and under 60 with stable Graves' hyperthyroidism, was used to find distinguishing TCR V-J signatures. An independent validation cohort of about 19 hyperthyroidism patients and 17 patients who later progressed to ophthalmopathy tested prospective prediction of ophthalmopathy. The approximately 100 discovery patients were divided at random into training and test sets in a 7:3 ratio. In roughly six Graves' hyperthyroidism patients, the study also compared T-cell repertoires from thyroid tissue with T-cell repertoires from blood. After sampling, hyperthyroidism patients received methimazole starting at 30 mg daily, and ophthalmopathy patients received high-dose intravenous methylprednisolone. Libraries were constructed in a second round of multiplex PCR, after which size selection and purification were performed. Sequencing of the libraries was done on an Illumina HiSeq2000 using paired-end 100 bp reads. Raw data were processed with SOAPnuke, discarding reads with adapters, uncalled bases, mean Phred below 15, or no exact constant-primer or identifier match. High-quality paired reads were merged with COPE v1.2.5, and unique nucleotide sequences were defined as clonotypes. Clonotypes were aligned to IMGT TRBV, TRBD and TRBJ reference segments using MiTCR v1.1. The analysis was restricted to V-J combinations with a frequency above 0.0001, which together covered 98% to 99.2% of the repertoires. A TCS score was defined as the ratio of F50 (clonal expansion) to E x V (chaos), with BLOSUM62-based TCRdist applied between CDR3 peptides within each V-J. Welch's t-statistics and random forest reduced 514 V-J features to around 14, which were used in a naive Bayes classifier (R e1071). No statistical method was used to fix the sample size in advance, and group allocation was not hidden from the investigators. The paper describes TCR Vbeta CDR3 sequencing of 135 peripheral blood samples, made up of 40 to 45 ophthalmopathy patients, 70 to 75 hyperthyroidism patients and 17 progressor patients.

This receptor was identified in a woman in her twenties or thirties with Graves disease. Donor details come from another sample of the same person, matched by shared clones. The chain uses TRBV28 and TRBJ1-1; 11 nucleotides in the junction match TRBD1. Sequences were derived from peripheral blood mononuclear cells (PBMCs), sampled at new diagnosis, from a patient treated with antithyroid drugs. The CDR3 amino acid sequence is: CASRSGTGGTEAFF. The DNA sequence is as follows: TGTGCCAGCAGATCCGGGACAGGGGGCACTGAAGCTTTCTTT.